One and the same sample provided the 21 T cell receptor beta chains below, sequenced in a study of OX40 agonist ivuxolimab in advanced cancers. The table came from immunoSEQ multiplex PCR; TCRdb's copy has only in-frame clones and leaves some out. The top ten clones hold about 8% of a sample with 35,000 to 40,000 clones, approximately 79% of them seen once. The material sequenced was CD4+ or CD8+ T cells sorted from blood, taken in a trial of the OX40 agonist ivuxolimab. Receptors were obtained from an adult with an advanced solid tumor such as melanoma, head and neck, liver or kidney cancer.

The gene calls are TRBV5-8 and TRBJ1-1; 10 bases are a match to TRBD1. From germline, CDR1 is SGHTS and CDR2 YDEGEE. Trimming cost V 4 bases and J 4 bases; bases outside gene matches: 13. This CDR3 has 17 residues. The CDR3 protein is CASSPPGQGVSGTEAFF. The CDR3 DNA reads as TGTGCCAGCAGCCCCCCCGGACAGGGGGTTTCGGGCACTGAAGCTTTCTTT.

The chain uses TRBV6-1 and TRBJ1-2; 8 positions agree with TRBD1. Germline assignment: CDR1 MNHNS and CDR2 SASEGT. The CDR3 covers 13 residues. Trimming at V came to 2 bases and at J to 5 bases, leaving 1 base not matched to a gene. Written as DNA, the CDR3 is TGTGCCAGCAGTGAACAGGGGGCTTATGGCTACACCTTC. Translation gives CASSEQGAYGYTF.

J is TRBJ2-7 and V is TRBV15; the match to TRBD1 covers 10 bases. The CDR3 extends over 15 amino acids. V lost 5 bases to trimming and J lost 2 bases; unmatched junction nucleotides: 6. CDR1 is LNHNV, CDR2 YYDKDF, per germline (reference sequence). CDR3 nucleotides: TGTGCCACCAGCGTGTCGGGACAGGGGACCTACGAGCAGTACTTC. Translation: CATSVSGQGTYEQYF.

The gene calls are TRBV12-5 and TRBJ1-5; D is unresolved. CDR1 and CDR2 (germline): LGHNT, FRNRAP. This CDR3 spans 13 amino acids. Trimming took 5 bases from V and 6 from J, leaving 11 bases between them. CDR3 bases: TGTGCTAGTGGTCCTAATAATTTTCAGCCCCAGCATTTT. Its translation is CASGPNNFQPQHF.

J is TRBJ2-1 and V is TRBV29-1; D might be TRBD1 (6 bases). Germline CDR1 and CDR2: SQVTM and ANQGSEA. Trimming took off 4 bases at V and 5 bases at J, with 21 bases between the two ends. CDR3 length: 16 residues. Here the CDR3 reads CSVVHSGSGVDNEQFF. CDR3 DNA sequence: TGCAGCGTTGTACATTCAGGGTCAGGGGTCGACAATGAGCAGTTCTTC.

In this sample, this clone turned up a few times. V is TRBV5-1 and J is TRBJ1-6; tentatively, D is TRBD1 (6 bases). This CDR3 contains 15 residues. The germline V gene has CDR1 SGHRS and CDR2 YFSETQ. Trimming pared 4 bases from V and 9 bases from J, leaving 17 bases between. CDR3 in amino acids: CASSTGGQGRSPLHF. Written as DNA, the CDR3 is TGCGCCAGCAGCACGGGGGGGCAGGGTCGTTCACCCCTCCACTTT.

This chain joins TRBV6-1 and TRBJ1-5; D is unclear. Germline CDR1 MNHNS, CDR2 SASEGT. Trimming removed 7 bases at V and 2 bases at J, with 9 bases between. The CDR3 runs to 13 residues. The CDR3 DNA is TGTGCCAGCAATGCTGATGGCAATCAGCCCCAGCATTTT. Its protein is CASNADGNQPQHF.

The chain combines TRBV19 with TRBJ1-1; possible D gene TRBD1, 6 bases. The CDR3 runs to 13 residues. V lost 7 bases, J lost 8 bases, and 17 bases lay in between. CDR1 and CDR2 from the germline V gene are LNHDA and SQIVND (reference sequence). The CDR3 DNA follows: TGTGCCAGTACCATGGCCAGGGGATCCGAAGCTTTCTTT. This translates into CASTMARGSEAFF.

The chain has TRBV30 and TRBJ2-6; no definite D call. Germline V CDR1 and CDR2: GTSNPN, SVGIG (reference sequence). There are 14 residues in the CDR3. V lost 0 bases and J 3 bases, leaving 6 bases between the germline ends. For the CDR3, the DNA is TGTGCCTGGAGTGTTGTCCTTGGGGCCAACGTCCTGACTTTC. Residues: CAWSVVLGANVLTF.

The V and J genes are TRBV4-1 and TRBJ2-1, with 9 bases fitting TRBD1. CDR1 is MGHRA, CDR2 YSYEKL, per germline. After removal of 5 bases from V and 10 bases from J, the junction contained 6 bases not matched to a gene. CDR3 length: 13 amino acids. The CDR3 loop is CASSVGQGNEQFF. CDR3 coding DNA: TGCGCCAGCAGCGTCGGACAGGGGAACGAGCAGTTCTTC.

This chain connects TRBV5-8 to TRBJ2-4; D possibly uses TRBD1 or TRBD2 (6 bases each). Germline V lookup: CDR1 SGHTS, CDR2 YDEGEE. CDR3 length equals 15 residues. V was clipped by 7 bases and J by 0 bases, with 14 bases between them. CDR3 residues: CASELGGRAKNIQYF. Written as DNA, the CDR3 is TGTGCCAGCGAGCTAGGGGGGCGAGCCAAAAACATTCAGTACTTC.

The chain employs TRBV19 and TRBJ2-6; a weak D match, TRBD1 (5 bases). The germline V and J ends were trimmed by 4 bases and 0 bases, with 13 bases remaining between them. From germline, CDR1 is LNHDA and CDR2 SQIVND (reference sequence). CDR3 length: 17 residues. The CDR3 nucleotides are TGTGCCAGTAGTACCCAGGGCATGGTCTCTGGGGCCAACGTCCTGACTTTC. Protein: CASSTQGMVSGANVLTF.

The rearrangement uses TRBV18 and TRBJ1-5, with D possibly matching TRBD1 (5 bases). CDR1 and CDR2 from the germline V gene are KGHSH and LQKENI. The length of the CDR3 is 15 residues. Trimming left V 2 bases short and J 0 bases short, with 8 bases between. CDR3 protein: CASSPVGGSNQPQHF. For the CDR3, the DNA is TGTGCCAGCTCACCAGTTGGGGGTAGCAATCAGCCCCAGCATTTT.

This chain uses TRBV6-1 with TRBJ2-3, with 13 bases lining up with TRBD2. The CDR3 spans 15 residues. The junction had 5 bases not matched to a gene; V was cut back by 6 bases and J by 5 bases. Germline assignment: CDR1 MNHNS and CDR2 SASEGT. DNA for the CDR3: TGTGCCAGCAGAACTAGCGGGGGGGGTCGAGATACGCAGTATTTT. Protein product: CASRTSGGGRDTQYF.

CDR3 DNA: TGTGCCAGCAGCTTAAGGGGGGACCAAGAGACCCAGTACTTC. Its translation is CASSLRGDQETQYF. The V call is TRBV13, the J call TRBJ2-5, with D possibly called TRBD1 or TRBD2 (6 bases each). The CDR3 has 14 amino acids. Per the germline V gene, CDR1 is PRHDT and CDR2 is FYEKMQ (reference sequence). Trimming pared 2 bases from V and 0 bases from J, leaving 7 bases between.

The table lists this clone with a few counts. As DNA, the CDR3 is TGTGCCAGCAGCGACAGGGGGCGAGAAAAACTGTTTTTT. Translated: CASSDRGREKLFF. The chain couples TRBV7-2 to TRBJ1-4, with 10 positions matching TRBD1. The CDR3 loop spans 13 amino acids. Germline V gene sequence: CDR1 SGHTA, CDR2 FQGNSA. The V gene end was trimmed by 5 bases and the J gene end by 8 bases; junction bases not matched to a gene: 2.

The J gene is TRBJ2-7, the V gene TRBV2; 7 bases are a match to TRBD1. Trimming took 5 bases from V and 2 from J; bases not matched to a gene: 3. Looked up from germline, CDR1 is SNHLY and CDR2 is FYNNEI. The CDR3 is made up of 13 amino acids. The CDR3 bases are TGTGCCAGCAGTCCCCAGGGGGCCTACGAGCAGTACTTC. Protein: CASSPQGAYEQYF.

The V and J genes are TRBV6-1 and TRBJ2-7; maybe TRBD1 (5 bases). Germline loops: CDR1 MNHNS, CDR2 SASEGT. V dropped 6 bases and J dropped 0 bases, with 12 bases sitting between them. The CDR3 runs to 14 residues. The CDR3 loop reads CASRSLQDSYEQYF. CDR3 sequence (DNA): TGTGCCAGCAGGTCCCTACAGGACTCCTACGAGCAGTACTTC.

The V and J genes are TRBV5-4 and TRBJ1-2; 7 bases are a match to TRBD1. Trimming took 4 bases from V and 0 from J; bases not matched to a gene: 6. The germline gives CDR1 SGHNT, CDR2 YYREEE (reference sequence). The CDR3 contains 15 residues. The CDR3 region has the DNA TGTGCCAGCAGCCATAGGGACAGAGCTAACTATGGCTACACCTTC. Translating it yields CASSHRDRANYGYTF.

This chain uses TRBV7-9 with TRBJ2-5; D tentatively fits TRBD1 or TRBD2 (6 bases each). V lost 3 bases, J lost 2 bases, and 13 bases lay in between. The length of the CDR3 is 15 residues. CDR1 is SEHNR and CDR2 is FQNEAQ in the germline V gene (reference sequence). CDR3 region: CASSLPLGGQETQYF. The CDR3, as DNA: TGTGCCAGCAGCTTGCCTCTAGGGGGGCAAGAGACCCAGTACTTC.

V and J are TRBV11-2 and TRBJ2-6; possibly TRBD2 for D (5 bases). CDR1 and CDR2 (germline): SGHAT, FQNNGV. The CDR3 covers 17 residues. The germline V and J ends were trimmed by 1 base and 3 bases, with 13 bases remaining between them. This chain's CDR3 is CASSLGRAGRGANVLTF. CDR3 sequence (DNA): TGTGCCAGCAGCTTAGGAAGGGCGGGCCGTGGGGCCAACGTCCTGACTTTC.